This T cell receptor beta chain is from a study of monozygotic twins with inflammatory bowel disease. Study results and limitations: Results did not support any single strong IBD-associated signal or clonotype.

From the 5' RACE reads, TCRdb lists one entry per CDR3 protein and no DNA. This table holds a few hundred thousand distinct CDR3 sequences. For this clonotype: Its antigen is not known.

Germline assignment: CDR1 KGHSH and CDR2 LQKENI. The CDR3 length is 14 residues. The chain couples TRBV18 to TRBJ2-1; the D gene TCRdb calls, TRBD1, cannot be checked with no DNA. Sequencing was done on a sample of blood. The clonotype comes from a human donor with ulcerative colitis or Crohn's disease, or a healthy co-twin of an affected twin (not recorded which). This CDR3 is CASSQDRSRNEQFF.